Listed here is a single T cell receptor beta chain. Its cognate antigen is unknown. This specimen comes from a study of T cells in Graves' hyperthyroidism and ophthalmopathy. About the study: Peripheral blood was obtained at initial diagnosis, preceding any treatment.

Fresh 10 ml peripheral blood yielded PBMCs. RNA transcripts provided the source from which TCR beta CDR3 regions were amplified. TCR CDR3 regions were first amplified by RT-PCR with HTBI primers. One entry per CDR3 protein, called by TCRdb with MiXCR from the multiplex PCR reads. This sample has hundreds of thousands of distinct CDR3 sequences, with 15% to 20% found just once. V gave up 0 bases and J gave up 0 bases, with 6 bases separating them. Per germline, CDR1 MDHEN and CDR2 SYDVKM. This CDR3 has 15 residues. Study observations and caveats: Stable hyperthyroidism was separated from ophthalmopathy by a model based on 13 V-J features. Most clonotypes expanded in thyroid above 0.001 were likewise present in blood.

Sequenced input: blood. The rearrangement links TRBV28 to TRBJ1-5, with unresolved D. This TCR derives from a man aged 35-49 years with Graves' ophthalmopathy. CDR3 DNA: TGTGCCAGCAGTTTATGGTCAGATAGCAATCAGCCCCAGCATTTT. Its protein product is CASSLWSDSNQPQHF.